These 21 T cell receptor beta chains were all obtained from the same sample, sequenced in a study of T cell repertoires in ileal Crohn's disease. The method was immunoSEQ multiplex PCR; TCRdb's version includes in-frame clones alone and lacks a portion of them. Of fewer than 4,500 clones listed, approximately 78% were seen once; the top ten hold approximately 2.8%. The sorted cells were lamina propria lymphocytes from surgical specimens, first isolated by density gradient. The sequenced sample consisted of CD4+ T cells sorted from the ileum. Source of these receptors: an adult with Crohn's disease.

The chain is built from TRBV5-6 and TRBJ1-1; no clear D. The CDR3 is made up of 12 amino acids. Germline CDR1 and CDR2: SGHDT and YYEEEE. Trimming removed 4 bases from V and 3 bases from J, with 7 bases in between. The CDR3 is CASSLLYTEAFF. In nucleotides, the CDR3 is TGTGCCAGCAGCCTCCTTTACACTGAAGCTTTCTTT.

The chain combines TRBV2 with TRBJ2-4; 10 bases map to TRBD1. The CDR3 runs to 16 residues. Germline V lookup: CDR1 SNHLY, CDR2 FYNNEI. The V and J ends lost 6 bases and 1 base, in that order; junction bases with no gene match: 6. The CDR3 reads CASSPGQGGAKNIQYF. CDR3 in DNA: TGTGCCAGCAGCCCCGGACAGGGGGGGGCCAAAAACATTCAGTACTTC. Based on the CDR3 plus reference TRBV2 and TRBJ2-4, the full variable domain is EPEVTQTPSHQVTQMGQEVILRCVPISNHLYFYWYRQILGQKVEFLVSFYNNEISEKSEIFDDQFSVERPDGSNFTLKIRSTKLEDSAMYFCASSPGQGGAKNIQYFGAGTRLSVL.

The rearrangement links TRBV7-6 to TRBJ2-1, with 12 bases matching TRBD2. Germline V gene lookup returns CDR1 SGHVS and CDR2 FNYEAQ. V trimming: 5 bases; J trimming: 8 bases; junction bases outside the gene matches: 13. This CDR3 has 17 amino acids. CDR3: CASSQGLAGYGVDEQFF. The DNA of the CDR3 is TGTGCCAGCAGCCAGGGACTAGCGGGCTACGGAGTGGATGAGCAGTTCTTC.

The rearrangement joins TRBV9 to TRBJ1-6; D is perhaps TRBD1 (6 bases). V was pared by 4 bases and J by 9 bases, with 17 bases between. Germline CDR1 and CDR2: SGDLS and YYNGEE. The CDR3 sequence is 15 residues long. CDR3 in amino acids: CASSITGTTISPLHF. Written as DNA, the CDR3 is TGTGCCAGCAGCATAACCGGGACAACAATTTCACCCCTCCACTTT.

The V and J genes are TRBV28 and TRBJ1-1, with D uncertain. The CDR3 length is 16 residues. The germline V gene has CDR1 MDHEN and CDR2 SYDVKM. Trimming removed 4 bases at V and 0 bases at J, with 15 bases between. Written as DNA, the CDR3 is TGTGCCAGCAGTTCCCCCGTCGGGGATTTGAACACTGAAGCTTTCTTT. Its translation: CASSSPVGDLNTEAFF.

This chain connects TRBV5-1 to TRBJ2-2, with a weak D call TRBD2 (6 bases). The CDR3 extends over 15 amino acids. Trimming stripped 3 bases from V and 1 base from J, with 10 bases between. Germline V CDR1 and CDR2: SGHRS, YFSETQ. The CDR3 loop is CASSSGLLNTGELFF. DNA for the CDR3: TGCGCCAGCAGCTCGGGACTTTTGAACACCGGGGAGCTGTTTTTT. The full variable domain, completed using reference TRBV5-1 and TRBJ2-2, is KAGVTQTPRYLIKTRGQQVTLSCSPISGHRSVSWYQQTPGQGLQFLFEYFSETQRNKGNFPGRFSGRQFSNSRSEMNVSTLELGDSALYLCASSSGLLNTGELFFGEGSRLTVL.

The rearrangement joins TRBV5-6 to TRBJ2-3; D call uncertain. The CDR3 has 13 amino acids. Trimming took 5 bases from V and 0 from J, leaving 7 bases between them. Germline V CDR1 and CDR2: SGHDT, YYEEEE. The CDR3 loop reads CASRFTSTDTQYF. The CDR3 DNA reads as TGTGCCAGCAGATTCACAAGCACAGATACGCAGTATTTT.

This chain links TRBV27 with TRBJ1-5; D gene unclear. The germline V gene encodes CDR1 MNHEY and CDR2 SMNVEV (reference sequence). There are 14 residues in the CDR3. V lost 10 bases and J 0 bases, leaving 13 bases between the germline ends. The DNA for the CDR3 is TGTGCCACCTCGGACTTGAGTAGCAATCAGCCCCAGCATTTT. This codes for CATSDLSSNQPQHF.

This clone was counted a few times. This chain connects TRBV14 to TRBJ1-2; D unclear. The CDR3 runs 15 residues. The ends were cut back, 0 bases at V and 4 bases at J, with 12 bases in the middle. Germline V CDR1 and CDR2: SGHDN, FVKESK. The CDR3 is CASSQDGGWGYGYTF. Here the CDR3 DNA reads TGTGCCAGCAGCCAAGATGGCGGGTGGGGCTATGGCTACACCTTC.

The CDR3 reads CASSLQGYSPLHF. The CDR3 nucleotides read TGTGCCAGCAGTCTCCAGGGCTATTCACCCCTCCACTTT. The chain uses TRBV5-8 and TRBJ1-6; TRBD1 might be the D (5 bases). Trimming cost V 5 bases and J 8 bases, with 11 bases left between them. The length of the CDR3 is 13 residues. From germline, CDR1 is SGHTS and CDR2 YDEGEE.

V gene TRBV6-6 combines with J gene TRBJ1-3, with D possibly being TRBD1 (6 bases). The V and J ends lost 5 bases and 0 bases respectively, with 8 bases between them. Per germline, CDR1 MNHNY and CDR2 SVGAGI (reference sequence). The CDR3 is 14 residues long. The CDR3 loop is CASSPDSSGNTIYF. The DNA for the CDR3 is TGTGCCAGCAGTCCGGACAGCTCTGGAAACACCATATATTTT.

The chain employs TRBV5-6 and TRBJ2-3, with 9 bases identical to TRBD2. V shed 0 bases, J shed 5 bases, and the junction held 1 base outside the gene matches. The CDR3 runs to 14 residues. CDR1 is SGHDT, CDR2 YYEEEE, per germline. CDR3 DNA sequence: TGTGCCAGCAGCTTGGTGCGGGGGGGAGATACGCAGTATTTT. Translation: CASSLVRGGDTQYF.

The chain carries TRBV28 and TRBJ2-7, with 10 nucleotides matching TRBD1. V lost 6 bases, J lost 7 bases, and 6 bases stayed unmatched. The CDR3 is made up of 13 amino acids. In germline, CDR1 is MDHEN, CDR2 SYDVKM. The CDR3 region has the DNA TGTGCCAGCAGCCCGGACAGGGGGAGAGAGCAGTACTTC. The encoded protein is CASSPDRGREQYF.

The sample holds one count of this clone. The CDR3 reads CASSYSGATHEKLFF. The CDR3 DNA reads TGTGCCAGCAGTTATAGTGGGGCTACCCATGAAAAACTGTTTTTT. V and J are TRBV9 and TRBJ1-4, with a weak D call TRBD1 (5 bases). CDR1 is SGDLS and CDR2 is YYNGEE in the germline V gene. Deletions cut 5 bases from V and 6 bases from J, with 17 bases between. The CDR3 runs 15 residues. The variable domain in full, with the rest retrieved from reference TRBV9 and TRBJ1-4, is DSGVTQTPKHLITATGQRVTLRCSPRSGDLSVYWYQQSLDQGLQFLIQYYNGEERAKGNILERFSAQQFPDLHSELNLSSLELGDSALYFCASSYSGATHEKLFFGSGTQLSVL.

The genes are TRBV7-9 and TRBJ2-5; 12 nucleotides line up with TRBD2. Germline lookup yields CDR1 SEHNR and CDR2 FQNEAQ (reference sequence). The CDR3 has 19 residues. V was pared by 0 bases and J by 0 bases, with 8 bases of the junction left unmatched. The CDR3 DNA sequence: TGTGCCAGCAGCTTAGCCCCCCTAGCGGGGGGGACGTACCAAGAGACCCAGTACTTC. This gives the protein CASSLAPLAGGTYQETQYF.

The chain carries TRBV10-3 and TRBJ2-6, with TRBD2 as a possible D gene (6 bases). The CDR3 length is 17 residues. V gave up 3 bases and J gave up 4 bases, with 16 bases separating them. Germline loops: CDR1 ENHRY, CDR2 SYGVKD. The CDR3 here is CAISDMEGLAGANVLTF. In nucleotides, the CDR3 is TGTGCCATCAGTGATATGGAGGGACTTGCCGGGGCCAACGTCCTGACTTTC.

Note on this clone: One end of the junction varies from germline; a read error may be responsible. The chain employs TRBV6-1 and TRBJ2-7, with D tentatively TRBD2 (6 bases). This CDR3 is built from 15 residues. Germline CDR1 reads MNHNS; CDR2 reads SASEGT. CDR3: CASSKARDGSYEQYF. The CDR3 bases are TGTGCCAGCAGTAAAGCCCGGGACGGGAGCTACGAGCAGTACTTC.

This chain connects TRBV2 to TRBJ2-5; no definite D call. The CDR3 totals 14 residues. Germline CDR1 is SNHLY and CDR2 is FYNNEI. Trimming shortened V by 1 base and J by 5 bases, and 11 bases separated the two germline ends. CDR3 protein: CASSEEFLRETQYF. In nucleotides, the CDR3 is TGTGCCAGCAGTGAAGAGTTCCTACGGGAGACCCAGTACTTC.

The CDR3 sequence is CASGPGRQGADEQYF. The CDR3 bases are TGTGCCAGCGGTCCGGGGAGGCAGGGGGCGGACGAGCAGTACTTC. The V and J genes are TRBV2 and TRBJ2-7; 8 bases are shared with TRBD1. Germline V lookup: CDR1 SNHLY, CDR2 FYNNEI. This CDR3 is built from 15 residues. Losses at the gene ends were 8 bases for V and 5 bases for J; bases not matched to a gene: 14.

This clone was recorded only once. The chain combines TRBV30 with TRBJ1-3, with D possibly TRBD1 on 5 matching bases. Germline loops: CDR1 GTSNPN, CDR2 SVGIG (reference sequence). The CDR3 has 13 residues. The ends were cut back, 6 bases at V and 4 bases at J, with 13 bases in the middle. The CDR3 reads CACPGRGGNTIYF. CDR3 coding DNA: TGTGCCTGCCCCGGGAGGGGAGGAAACACCATATATTTT.

The V call is TRBV15, the J call TRBJ1-2; D is undetermined. This CDR3 has 14 amino acids. Germline V gene sequence: CDR1 LNHNV, CDR2 YYDKDF (reference sequence). Deletions cut 0 bases from V and 5 bases from J, with 10 bases between. The CDR3 DNA reads as TGTGCCACCAGCAGAGATCCGGGAGCTTATGGCTACACCTTC. This sequence encodes CATSRDPGAYGYTF.